This T cell receptor (beta chain) appears in the sequencing data of a study of T cells expressing NK-cell markers. Study as a whole: Cells sorted as CD3+CD56+NKG2C+, CD3+CD56+NKG2C- and CD3+CD56-NKG2C+ T cells supplied the TCR beta repertoires.

No DNA is given; TCRdb re-called the 5' RACE reads and lists each CDR3 protein once. The sample holds 150,000 to 180,000 distinct CDR3 sequences. Findings and limits, study-wide: CD8+ T cells in more than five donors included dominant NKG2C+ clonotypes at roughly 1.0-8%.

Concerning this clonotype itself: The antigen remains unidentified.

In germline, CDR1 is SGHVS, CDR2 FNYEAQ. The CDR3 covers 14 residues. The TCR originated in a woman between 50 and 59 years old in good health. The sample consisted of blood T cells: a sorted CD56 or NKG2C T cell subset, CD4+ or CD8+ T cells, or bulk PBMC T cells (not recorded which). The gene calls are TRBV7-6 and TRBJ2-1; TCRdb lists TRBD1, though no DNA is available to test this call. The CDR3 here is CASSSAGTYNEQFF. The variable domain in full, completed from reference TRBV7-6 and TRBJ2-1, reads GAGVSQSPRYKVTKRGQDVALRCDPISGHVSLYWYRQALGQGPEFLTYFNYEAQQDKSGLPNDRFSAERPEGSISTLTIQRTEQRDSAMYRCASSSAGTYNEQFFGPGTRLTVL.